This T cell receptor (beta chain) was identified during a study of cytomegalovirus exposure and HLA in healthy donors. 60 Vbeta and 13 Jbeta primers were used in PCR. Sequencing was performed with immunoSEQ multiplex PCR; in TCRdb, only in-frame clones are kept and a portion is missing. The sample comprises roughly 120,000 clones, 65% to 80% of which are singletons, and around 3.5% rests with the top ten. Remarks on this clone: Its specificity is not known.

This CDR3 has 16 residues. The junction had 13 bases not matched to a gene; V was cut back by 6 bases and J by 6 bases. CDR1 is MRHNA and CDR2 is SNTAGT in the germline V gene. The study, taken as a whole, reports: It was likely that a cluster of highly shared sequence variants was a sequencing artifact.

Sequencing used PBMCs. The TCR sequence derives from a human donor in good health. The rearrangement joins TRBV6-4 to TRBJ1-1; 10 bases agree with TRBD1. CDR3 nucleotides: TGTGCCAGCAGAATCACCGGGACAGGGGCGTTGGCTGAAGCTTTCTTT. Translating it yields CASRITGTGALAEAFF.